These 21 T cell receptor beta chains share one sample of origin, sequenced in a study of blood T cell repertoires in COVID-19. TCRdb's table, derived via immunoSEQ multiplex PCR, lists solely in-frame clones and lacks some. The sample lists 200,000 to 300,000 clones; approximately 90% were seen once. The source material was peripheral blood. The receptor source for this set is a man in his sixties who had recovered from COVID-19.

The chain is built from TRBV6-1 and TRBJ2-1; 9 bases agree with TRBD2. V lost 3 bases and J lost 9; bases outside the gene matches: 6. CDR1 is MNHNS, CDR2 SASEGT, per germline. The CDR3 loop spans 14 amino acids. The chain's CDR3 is CASSDKRGVGEQFF. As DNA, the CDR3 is TGTGCCAGCAGTGACAAGCGGGGGGTGGGTGAGCAGTTCTTC.

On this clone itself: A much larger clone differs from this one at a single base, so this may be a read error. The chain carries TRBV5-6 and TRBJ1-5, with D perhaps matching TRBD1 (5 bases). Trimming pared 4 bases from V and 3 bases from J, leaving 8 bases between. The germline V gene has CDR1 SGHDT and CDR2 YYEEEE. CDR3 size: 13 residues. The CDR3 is CASSQGPNQPQHF. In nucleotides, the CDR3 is TGTGCCAGCAGCCAGGGCCCCAATCAGCCCCAGCATTTT.

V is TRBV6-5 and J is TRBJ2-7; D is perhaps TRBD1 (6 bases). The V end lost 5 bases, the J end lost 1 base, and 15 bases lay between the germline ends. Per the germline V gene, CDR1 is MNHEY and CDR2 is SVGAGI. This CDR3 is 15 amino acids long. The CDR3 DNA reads TGTGCCAGCAGTCAGACAGGCCGAATTTCCTACGAGCAGTACTTC. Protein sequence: CASSQTGRISYEQYF.

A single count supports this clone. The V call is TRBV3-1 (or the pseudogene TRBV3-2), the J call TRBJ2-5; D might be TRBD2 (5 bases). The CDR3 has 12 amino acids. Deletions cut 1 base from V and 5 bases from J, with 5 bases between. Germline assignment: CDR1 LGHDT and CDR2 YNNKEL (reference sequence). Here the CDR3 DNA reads TGTGCCAGCAGCCAAGGGAGGGAGACCCAGTACTTC. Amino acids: CASSQGRETQYF.

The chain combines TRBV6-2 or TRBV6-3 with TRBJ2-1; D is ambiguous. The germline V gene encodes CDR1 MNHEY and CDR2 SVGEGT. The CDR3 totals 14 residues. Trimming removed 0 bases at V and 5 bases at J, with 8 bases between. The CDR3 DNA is TGTGCCAGCAGTTACTCGTCGCTAAACAATGAGCAGTTCTTC. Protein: CASSYSSLNNEQFF.

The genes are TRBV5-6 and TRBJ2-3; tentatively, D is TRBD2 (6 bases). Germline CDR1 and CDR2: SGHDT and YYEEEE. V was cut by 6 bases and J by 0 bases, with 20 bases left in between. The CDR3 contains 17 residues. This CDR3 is CASTPGVGLESTDTQYF. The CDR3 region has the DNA TGTGCCAGCACCCCGGGGGTGGGGCTAGAGAGCACAGATACGCAGTATTTT.

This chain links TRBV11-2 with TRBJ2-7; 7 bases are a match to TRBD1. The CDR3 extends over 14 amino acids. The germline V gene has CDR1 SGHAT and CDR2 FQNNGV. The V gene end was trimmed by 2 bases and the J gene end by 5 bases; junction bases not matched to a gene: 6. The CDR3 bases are TGTGCCAGCAGCTTAAACAGGGGATTTAACGAGCAGTACTTC. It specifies CASSLNRGFNEQYF.

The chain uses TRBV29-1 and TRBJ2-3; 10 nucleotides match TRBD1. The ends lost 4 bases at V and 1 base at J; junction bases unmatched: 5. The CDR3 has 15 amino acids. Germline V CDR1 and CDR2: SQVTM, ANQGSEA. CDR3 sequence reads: CSVAPGTGGTDTQYF. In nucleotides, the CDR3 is TGCAGCGTTGCGCCCGGGACAGGGGGCACAGATACGCAGTATTTT.

CDR3 loop: CASRSESSYNEQFF. DNA for the CDR3: TGTGCCAGCAGGAGCGAGAGCTCCTACAATGAGCAGTTCTTC. The rearrangement uses TRBV6-5 and TRBJ2-1; no firm D call. Trimming took 6 bases from V and 0 from J, leaving 9 bases between them. The germline CDR1 and CDR2 sequences are MNHEY and SVGAGI. This CDR3 has 14 amino acids.

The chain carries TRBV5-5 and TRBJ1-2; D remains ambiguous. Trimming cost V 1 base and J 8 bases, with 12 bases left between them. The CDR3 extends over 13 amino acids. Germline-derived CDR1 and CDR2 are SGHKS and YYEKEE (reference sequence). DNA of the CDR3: TGTGCCAGCAGCTTGAGCCGACTCTCCGGCTACACCTTC. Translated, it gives CASSLSRLSGYTF.

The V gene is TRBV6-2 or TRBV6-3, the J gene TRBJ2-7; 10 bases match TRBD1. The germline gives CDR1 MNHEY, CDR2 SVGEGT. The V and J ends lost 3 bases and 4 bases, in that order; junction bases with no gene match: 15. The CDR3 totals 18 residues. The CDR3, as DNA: TGTGCCAGCAGTTATCCGATGGGACAGGGGATCCAAACATACGAGCAGTACTTC. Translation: CASSYPMGQGIQTYEQYF.

The CDR3 coding sequence is TGTGCCTGGAATGGGGGACAGCGGGGCTACACCTTC. It specifies CAWNGGQRGYTF. The chain links TRBV30 to TRBJ1-2, with TRBD1 matching over 7 bases. Germline V gives CDR1 GTSNPN, CDR2 SVGIG (reference sequence). V trimming: 4 bases; J trimming: 8 bases; junction bases outside the gene matches: 7. The CDR3 totals 12 residues.

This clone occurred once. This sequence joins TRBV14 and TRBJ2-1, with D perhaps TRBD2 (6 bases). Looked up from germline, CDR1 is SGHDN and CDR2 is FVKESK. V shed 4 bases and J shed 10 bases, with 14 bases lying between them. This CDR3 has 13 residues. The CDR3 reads CASSLFTSWEQFF. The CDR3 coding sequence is TGTGCCAGCAGCCTGTTTACTAGCTGGGAGCAGTTCTTC. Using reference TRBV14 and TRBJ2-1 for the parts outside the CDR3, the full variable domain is EAGVTQFPSHSVIEKGQTVTLRCDPISGHDNLYWYRRVMGKEIKFLLHFVKESKQDESGMPNNRFLAERTGGTYSTLKVQPAELEDSGVYFCASSLFTSWEQFFGPGTRLTVL.

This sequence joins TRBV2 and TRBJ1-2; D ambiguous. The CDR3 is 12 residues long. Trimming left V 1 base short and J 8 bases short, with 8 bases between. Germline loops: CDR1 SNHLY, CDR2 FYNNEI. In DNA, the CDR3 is TGTGCCAGCAGTGAAGGGGAGGGAGGCTACACCTTC. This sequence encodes CASSEGEGGYTF.

CDR3 in amino acids: CASSLTGGDGYTF. CDR3 nucleotide sequence: TGTGCCAGCAGCCTGACAGGGGGCGATGGCTACACCTTC. The chain uses TRBV12-3 or TRBV12-4 and TRBJ1-2, with 10 bases lining up with TRBD1. CDR3 length equals 13 residues. V trimming: 6 bases; J trimming: 6 bases; junction bases outside the gene matches: 4.

In nucleotides, the CDR3 is TGTGCCAGCAGAATCGACAGGGGTGGGGCCAACGTCCTGACTTTC. Amino acid sequence: CASRIDRGGANVLTF. The chain links TRBV6-5 to TRBJ2-6; 8 bases line up with TRBD1. The V gene end was trimmed by 6 bases and the J gene end by 3 bases; junction bases not matched to a gene: 4. Germline V lookup: CDR1 MNHEY, CDR2 SVGAGI. The CDR3 sequence is 15 residues long.

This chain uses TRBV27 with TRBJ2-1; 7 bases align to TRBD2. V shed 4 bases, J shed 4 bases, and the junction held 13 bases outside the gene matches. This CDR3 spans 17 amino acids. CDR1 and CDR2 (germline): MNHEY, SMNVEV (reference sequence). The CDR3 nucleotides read TGTGCCAGCAGTTCAAGCACGCTAGCGGCGGATTACAATGAGCAGTTCTTC. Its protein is CASSSSTLAADYNEQFF.

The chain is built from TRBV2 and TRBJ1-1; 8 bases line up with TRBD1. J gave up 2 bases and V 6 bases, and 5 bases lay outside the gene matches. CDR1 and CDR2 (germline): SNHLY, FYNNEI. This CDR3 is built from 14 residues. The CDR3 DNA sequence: TGTGCCAGCAGATACAGGGGGTCAAACACTGAAGCTTTCTTT. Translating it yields CASRYRGSNTEAFF.

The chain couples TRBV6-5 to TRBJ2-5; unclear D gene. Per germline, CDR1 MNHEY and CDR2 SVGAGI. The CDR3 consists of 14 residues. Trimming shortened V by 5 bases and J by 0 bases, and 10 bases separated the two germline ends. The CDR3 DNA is TGTGCCAGCAGTCTCACAGTAAACCAAGAGACCCAGTACTTC. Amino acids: CASSLTVNQETQYF.

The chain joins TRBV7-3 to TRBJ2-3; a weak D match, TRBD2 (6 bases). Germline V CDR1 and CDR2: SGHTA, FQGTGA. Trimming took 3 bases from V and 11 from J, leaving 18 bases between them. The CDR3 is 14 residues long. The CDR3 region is CASSFGREVGKQYF. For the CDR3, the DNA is TGTGCCAGCAGCTTCGGCAGGGAGGTAGGAAAGCAGTATTTT.

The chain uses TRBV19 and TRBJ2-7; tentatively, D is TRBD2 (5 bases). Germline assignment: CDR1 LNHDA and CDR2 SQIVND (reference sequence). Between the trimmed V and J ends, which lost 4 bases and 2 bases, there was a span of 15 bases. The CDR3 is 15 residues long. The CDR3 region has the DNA TGTGCCAGTAGTACAACTAGTGGAATTACCTACGAGCAGTACTTC. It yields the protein CASSTTSGITYEQYF.